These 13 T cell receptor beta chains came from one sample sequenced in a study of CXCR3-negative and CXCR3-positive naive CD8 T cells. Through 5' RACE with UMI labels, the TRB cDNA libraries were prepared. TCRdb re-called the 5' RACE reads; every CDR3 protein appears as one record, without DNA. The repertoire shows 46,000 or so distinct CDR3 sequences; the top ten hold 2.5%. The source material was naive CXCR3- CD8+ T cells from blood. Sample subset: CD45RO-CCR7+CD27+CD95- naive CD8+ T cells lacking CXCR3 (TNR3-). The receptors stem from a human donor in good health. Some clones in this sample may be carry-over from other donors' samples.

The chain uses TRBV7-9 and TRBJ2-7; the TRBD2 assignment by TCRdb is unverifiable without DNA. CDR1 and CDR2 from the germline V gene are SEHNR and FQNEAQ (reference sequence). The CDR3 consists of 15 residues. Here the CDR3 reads CASSETTSGSYEQYF. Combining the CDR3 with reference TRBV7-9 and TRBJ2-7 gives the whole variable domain DTGVSQNPRHKITKRGQNVTFRCDPISEHNRLYWYRQTLGQGPEFLTYFQNEAQLEKSRLLSDRFSAERPKGSFSTLEIQRTEQGDSAMYLCASSETTSGSYEQYFGPGTRLTVT.

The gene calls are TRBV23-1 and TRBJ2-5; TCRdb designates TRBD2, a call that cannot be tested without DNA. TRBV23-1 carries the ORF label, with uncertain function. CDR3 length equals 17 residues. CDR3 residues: CASSQEGAGGPKETQYF.

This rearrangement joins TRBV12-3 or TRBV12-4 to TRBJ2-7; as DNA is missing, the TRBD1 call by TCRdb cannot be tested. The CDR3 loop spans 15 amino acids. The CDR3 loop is CASSPFGTGFYEQYF.

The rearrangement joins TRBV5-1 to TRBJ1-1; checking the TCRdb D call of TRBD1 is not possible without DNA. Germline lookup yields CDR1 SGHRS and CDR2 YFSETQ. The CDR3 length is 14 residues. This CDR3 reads CASSLDLGVTEAFF.

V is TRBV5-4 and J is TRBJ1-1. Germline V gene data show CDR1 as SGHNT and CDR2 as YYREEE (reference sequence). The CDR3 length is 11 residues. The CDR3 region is CASSVGTEAFF.

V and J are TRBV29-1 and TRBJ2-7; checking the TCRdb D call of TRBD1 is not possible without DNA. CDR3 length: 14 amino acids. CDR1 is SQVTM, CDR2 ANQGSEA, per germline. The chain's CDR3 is CSVTEGTSHYEQYF.

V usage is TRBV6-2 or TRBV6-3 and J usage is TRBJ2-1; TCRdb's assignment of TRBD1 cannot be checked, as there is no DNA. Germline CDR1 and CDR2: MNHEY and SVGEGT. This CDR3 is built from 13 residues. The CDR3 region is CASSYGGQGEQFF.

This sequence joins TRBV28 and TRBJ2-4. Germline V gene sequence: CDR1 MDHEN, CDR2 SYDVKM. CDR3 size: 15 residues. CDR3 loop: CASSLFGVAKNIQYF.

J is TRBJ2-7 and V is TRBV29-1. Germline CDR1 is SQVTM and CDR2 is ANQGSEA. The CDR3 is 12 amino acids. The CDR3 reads CSVESGSYEQYF.

The chain's CDR3 is CASSLQGLYNEQFF. The genes are TRBV4-1 and TRBJ2-1; the D call of TRBD1 rests on TCRdb alone, since no DNA is present to check it. CDR1 and CDR2 from the germline V gene are MGHRA and YSYEKL. The CDR3 is 14 amino acids.

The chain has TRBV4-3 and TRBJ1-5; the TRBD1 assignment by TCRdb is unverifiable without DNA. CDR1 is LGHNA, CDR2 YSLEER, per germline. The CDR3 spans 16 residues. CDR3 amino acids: CASSQDRGLGNQPQHF.

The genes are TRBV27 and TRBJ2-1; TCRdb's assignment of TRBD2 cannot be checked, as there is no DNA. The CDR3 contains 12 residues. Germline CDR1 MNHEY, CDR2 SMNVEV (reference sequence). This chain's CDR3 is CASRDFHNEQFF.

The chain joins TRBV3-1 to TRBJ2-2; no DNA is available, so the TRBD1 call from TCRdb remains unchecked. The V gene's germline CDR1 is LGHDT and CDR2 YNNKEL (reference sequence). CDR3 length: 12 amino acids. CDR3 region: CASRQGAGELFF.